This TCR beta chain derives from a study of blood T cell repertoires in COVID-19. In the study overall: The United States, Italy and Spain provided the acute and convalescent COVID-19 samples. T cells, B-cell-depleted T cells, or PBMCs provided the cDNA or gDNA that served as material.

Per the original methods: Nucleated cell number was recorded as an estimate derived from reference gene primer amplification. Assay: immunoSEQ multiplex PCR; the TCRdb copy retains only in-frame clones and omits some. V, J and clone size were drawn from that table, and D and trimming were deduced from the DNA. The sample lists approximately 280,000 clones; approximately 91% were seen once. The V gene's germline CDR1 is MNHNY and CDR2 SVGAGI (reference sequence). This CDR3 comprises 15 residues. Trimming removed 7 bases from V and 2 bases from J; junction bases left unmatched: 5. The sample was peripheral blood. This sequence originates from a man aged 50-60 years with acute or convalescent COVID-19. The chain combines TRBV6-6 with TRBJ1-3; 10 nucleotides agree with TRBD1. CDR3 nucleotides: TGTGCCAGCATCCCGGGACAGGGGACTGGAAACACCATATATTTT. It codes for CASIPGQGTGNTIYF.